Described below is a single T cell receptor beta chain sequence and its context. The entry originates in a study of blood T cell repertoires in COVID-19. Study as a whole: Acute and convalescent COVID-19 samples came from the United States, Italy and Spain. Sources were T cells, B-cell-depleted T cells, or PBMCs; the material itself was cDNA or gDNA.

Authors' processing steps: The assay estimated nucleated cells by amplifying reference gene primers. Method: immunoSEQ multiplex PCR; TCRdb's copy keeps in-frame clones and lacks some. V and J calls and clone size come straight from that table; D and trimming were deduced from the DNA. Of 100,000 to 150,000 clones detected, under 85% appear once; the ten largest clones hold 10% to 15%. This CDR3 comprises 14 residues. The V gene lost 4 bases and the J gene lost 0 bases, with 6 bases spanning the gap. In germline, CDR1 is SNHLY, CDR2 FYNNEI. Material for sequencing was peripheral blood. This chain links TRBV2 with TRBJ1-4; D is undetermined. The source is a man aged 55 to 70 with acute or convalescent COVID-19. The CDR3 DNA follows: TGTGCCAGCAGTGTATTTGCAACTAATGAAAAACTGTTTTTT. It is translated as CASSVFATNEKLFF. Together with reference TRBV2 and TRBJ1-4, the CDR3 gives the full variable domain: EPEVTQTPSHQVTQMGQEVILRCVPISNHLYFYWYRQILGQKVEFLVSFYNNEISEKSEIFDDQFSVERPDGSNFTLKIRSTKLEDSAMYFCASSVFATNEKLFFGSGTQLSVL.